This T cell receptor (beta chain) was documented in a study of cytomegalovirus exposure and HLA in healthy donors. The wider study: A data release that came early held roughly 90 million unique TCRs from HLA-typed donors.

This PCR relied on a set of 60 Vbeta primers and 13 Jbeta primers. TCRdb's table, derived via immunoSEQ multiplex PCR, lists solely in-frame clones and lacks some. The data hold approximately 52,000 clones, with roughly 70% observed a single time. Looked up from germline, CDR1 is SSHAT and CDR2 is FNYEAQ (reference sequence). The CDR3 covers 16 residues. Among the donors, all were healthy bone marrow donors. Overall study findings and caveats: The analysis excluded some indistinguishable V segments, including TRBV6-2 and TRBV6-3. One variant, a missense change in DCLRE1C, was linked in a later analysis to TCR beta V- and J-gene trimming.

On this clone itself: No antigen is known for it. Compared with germline, one end of the junction differs, possibly owing to a read error.

The chain links TRBV7-7 to TRBJ2-5, with 7 bases aligning to TRBD2. Sequenced input: PBMCs. This TCR was sampled from a man aged 35-49 years in good health and CMV-seropositive. The DNA of the CDR3 is TGTGCTAGCAGCCTCAGCAGCGGGGCCGGGGTGGGGACCCAGTACTTC. Its protein is CASSLSSGAGVGTQYF.